These 4 T cell receptor beta chains share one sample of origin, sequenced in a study of identical twins. TCRdb passed the 5' RACE reads through MiXCR, listing each CDR3 protein once. Seen here are about 100,000 distinct CDR3 sequences, 5.5% to 7% observed once, and the top ten hold roughly 12%. Sequencing was carried out using memory T cells sorted from blood. The receptors stem from a woman in her 50s in good health.

This clonotype was observed many times. V and J are TRBV12-3 or TRBV12-4 and TRBJ2-1, with TRBD1 matching 7 bases. The CDR3 extends over 16 amino acids. V gave up 6 bases and J gave up 6 bases; unmatched junction bases: 14. This CDR3 reads CASSYSRGSYRNEQFF. The CDR3, as DNA: TGTGCCAGCAGCTATAGCAGGGGGTCTTATCGCAATGAGCAGTTCTTC.

The V call is TRBV3-1, the J call TRBJ2-1; no reliable D call. The CDR3 is 14 residues long. CDR1 is LGHDT, CDR2 YNNKEL, per germline (reference sequence). The V gene lost 3 bases and the J gene lost 5 bases, with 11 bases spanning the gap. In DNA, the CDR3 is TGTGCCAGCAGCCAGGACCCCTTACACAATGAGCAGTTCTTC. This encodes CASSQDPLHNEQFF.

The gene calls are TRBV12-3 or TRBV12-4 and TRBJ2-7, with 13 nucleotides matching TRBD2. The CDR3 runs to 15 residues. J was trimmed by 7 bases and V by 5 bases; bases with no gene match: 8. As DNA, the CDR3 is TGTGCCAGCAGTCAACTAGCGGGAGGGCCCCCTGAGCAGTACGTC. It translates to CASSQLAGGPPEQYV.

This clonotype has a count of ten or more. V is TRBV20-1 and J is TRBJ2-7; D is unclear. CDR1 DFQATT and CDR2 SNEGSKA come from the germline V gene (reference sequence). This CDR3 has 8 amino acids. With 7 bases removed from V and 7 bases from J, the gap between germline ends came to 5 bases. CDR3 protein: CSVREQYF. The CDR3 nucleotides are TGCAGTGTCCGGGAGCAGTACTTC.